The 18 T cell receptor beta chains given below trace back to one sample, sequenced in a study of molecular identifiers for immune sequencing clone quantification. TCRdb recomputed calls from the PCR reads with MiXCR, one row per CDR3 protein. The repertoire consists of over 550,000 distinct CDR3 sequences, with over 25% occurring once and the leading ten covering about 0.73%. Sequencing was performed on naive CD8+ T cells from blood, with Jurkat cell RNA spiked in. Subset indicated: FACS-sorted CD8+CD4-CCR7+CD45RA+ naive T cells. The receptors derive from a human donor in good health. Some libraries in this study had Jurkat cell RNA spiked in.

This clonotype was detected only a few times. The chain uses TRBV20-1 and TRBJ1-5; TRBD1 might be the D (5 bases). Germline V CDR1 and CDR2: DFQATT, SNEGSKA (reference sequence). The CDR3 extends over 15 amino acids. The germline V and J ends were trimmed by 0 bases and 0 bases, with 9 bases remaining between them. CDR3 nucleotides: TGCAGTGCTAGAGAGAGGGGAAATAGCAATCAGCCCCAGCATTTT. Protein sequence: CSARERGNSNQPQHF.

This clonotype was detected a few times. This rearrangement joins TRBV7-6 to TRBJ1-5; D remains ambiguous. Trimming removed 1 base at V and 0 bases at J, with 7 bases between. The CDR3 consists of 15 residues. Germline assignment: CDR1 SGHVS and CDR2 FNYEAQ. DNA of the CDR3: TGTGCCAGCAGCTTAGGATCCCATAGCAATCAGCCCCAGCATTTT. Amino acid sequence: CASSLGSHSNQPQHF.

A few counts support this clonotype. The gene calls are TRBV20-1 and TRBJ2-7; D assignment may be TRBD1 or TRBD2 (6 bases each). The germline V gene has CDR1 DFQATT and CDR2 SNEGSKA (reference sequence). The CDR3 spans 10 residues. Trimming took 6 bases from V and 6 from J, leaving 9 bases between them. Here the CDR3 reads CSAGGGEQYF. Here the CDR3 DNA reads TGCAGTGCAGGGGGAGGCGAGCAGTACTTC.

On this clonotype: A read error is likely, as this CDR3 ends without the conserved phenylalanine or tryptophan. V is TRBV24-1 and J is TRBJ2-1; D not resolved. This CDR3 region has 12 residues. V dropped 1 base and J dropped 6 bases, with 3 bases sitting between them. Germline V gene data show CDR1 as KGHDR and CDR2 as SFDVKD. The CDR3 loop is CATSDFSNEQFL. CDR3 coding DNA: TGTGCCACCAGTGATTTCTCCAATGAGCAGTTCCTC.

This clonotype was observed a few times. The V gene is TRBV20-1, the J gene TRBJ2-7; D is unresolved. CDR1 and CDR2 from the germline V gene are DFQATT and SNEGSKA (reference sequence). This CDR3 spans 17 amino acids. Trimming removed 3 bases from V and 0 bases from J, with 21 bases in between. The CDR3 is CSASSLSTGPTSYEQYF. The CDR3 coding sequence is TGCAGTGCTAGCTCCCTTTCCACCGGGCCAACCTCCTACGAGCAGTACTTC.

This clonotype was detected once. It may be a read error: a sequence one base away is much more abundant. This chain links TRBV7-9 with TRBJ2-1; 9 nucleotides match TRBD2. The J segment lost 5 bases and the V segment lost 3 bases, leaving 11 bases of the junction unmatched. The CDR3 runs 17 residues. CDR1 and CDR2 (germline): SEHNR, FQNEAQ (reference sequence). The CDR3 is CASSFATSSGNDNEQFF. As DNA, the CDR3 is TGTGCCAGCAGCTTCGCGACGTCTAGCGGGAACGACAATGAGCAGTTCTTC.

This clonotype was picked up one time. A much larger clone differs from this one at a single base, so this may be a read error. V usage is TRBV28 and J usage is TRBJ2-4; D gene ambiguous. Germline values: CDR1 MDHEN, CDR2 SYDVKM. Trimming cost V 11 bases and J 0 bases, with 11 bases left between them. This CDR3 comprises 13 residues. The CDR3, as DNA: TGTGCCGGCACTACCTTAGCCAAAAACATTCAGTACTTC. Its translation: CAGTTLAKNIQYF.

As regards this clonotype: A clone one base away is much larger, so this may be a read error. The chain has TRBV7-9 and TRBJ1-1; D is possibly TRBD1 (6 bases). Trimming cost V 1 base and J 11 bases, with 20 bases left between them. Germline CDR1 is SEHNR and CDR2 is FQNEAQ (reference sequence). The length of the CDR3 is 15 residues. CDR3 region: CASSLVTLWGQSAFF. The CDR3 bases are TGTGCCAGCAGCTTAGTCACCCTTTGGGGACAATCGGCTTTCTTT.

This clonotype was detected ten times or more. V and J are TRBV6-2 or TRBV6-3 and TRBJ1-1, with D possibly being TRBD1 (5 bases). Looked up from germline, CDR1 is MNHEY and CDR2 is SVGEGT. The V gene lost 5 bases and the J gene lost 4 bases, with 17 bases spanning the gap. This CDR3 contains 15 residues. The CDR3 nucleotides are TGTGCCAGCAGTCGAGCCGGGACGGCATTCACTGAAGCTTTCTTT. As protein: CASSRAGTAFTEAFF.

On this clonotype: The CDR3 does not end in the conserved phenylalanine or tryptophan, so this is likely a read error. This rearrangement joins TRBV13 to TRBJ1-1; unclear D gene. V lost 0 bases to trimming and J lost 10 bases, with 15 bases between them. The CDR3 is made up of 14 amino acids. CDR1 PRHDT and CDR2 FYEKMQ come from the germline V gene (reference sequence). CDR3 sequence (DNA): TGTGCCAGCAGCTTAGGCCAAGGAGGTCGGACAGCTTTCATT. Its protein product is CASSLGQGGRTAFI.

This clonotype has only a few counts. Without the conserved terminal phenylalanine or tryptophan, this CDR3 likely stems from a read error. V is TRBV3-1 and J is TRBJ2-7; D might be TRBD2 (5 bases). This CDR3 has 13 residues. The ends were cut back, 2 bases at V and 5 bases at J, with 10 bases in the middle. Looked up from germline, CDR1 is LGHDT and CDR2 is YNNKEL (reference sequence). DNA of the CDR3: TGTGCCAGCAGCCAAAAAGCGAGGGACGAGCAGTACTCC. It yields the protein CASSQKARDEQYS.

This clonotype occurred many times. The CDR3 DNA reads TGTGCCAGCAGTGACTACGGCCTCACAGATACGCAGTATTTT. Amino acids: CASSDYGLTDTQYF. The chain employs TRBV6-4 and TRBJ2-3; no clear D. Trimming took off 1 base at V and 2 bases at J, with 7 bases between the two ends. This CDR3 region has 14 residues. CDR1 is MRHNA, CDR2 SNTAGT, per germline.

The table lists this clonotype with many counts. The chain carries TRBV27 and TRBJ1-1; D is perhaps TRBD1 (6 bases). V gave up 5 bases and J gave up 7 bases, with 29 bases separating them. Germline CDR1 reads MNHEY; CDR2 reads SMNVEV (reference sequence). The CDR3 runs 18 residues. The CDR3, as DNA: TGTGCCAGCAGTACCCACCCTGCTCGACAGGACCACGGGAATGAAGCTTTCTTT. Residues: CASSTHPARQDHGNEAFF.

Notes on this clonotype: This clone may be a read error of a much larger clone one base away. The J gene is TRBJ2-3, the V gene TRBV28; D is uncertain. Looked up from germline, CDR1 is MDHEN and CDR2 is SYDVKM. The ends were cut back, 6 bases at V and 7 bases at J, with 11 bases in the middle. The CDR3 spans 12 residues. The CDR3 loop reads CASRLDPNTQYF. The CDR3 DNA sequence: TGTGCCAGCAGATTGGATCCAAATACGCAGTATTTT.

A remark on this clonotype: This sequence may be a read error, since a much larger clone differs from it by one base. This is likely a read error, given that the CDR3 carries no conserved phenylalanine or tryptophan at its end. CDR3 residues: CSAREGLAEESSYEQYS. CDR3 in DNA: TGCAGTGCTAGGGAGGGACTAGCGGAAGAGAGCTCCTACGAGCAGTACTCC. The rearrangement joins TRBV20-1 to TRBJ2-7; 11 nucleotides align to TRBD2. CDR3 length equals 17 residues. The V segment lost 3 bases and the J segment 0 bases; nucleotides outside the gene matches: 10. CDR1 is DFQATT and CDR2 is SNEGSKA in the germline V gene (reference sequence).

J is TRBJ2-2 and V is TRBV30, with no clear D. Germline V gene data show CDR1 as GTSNPN and CDR2 as SVGIG (reference sequence). The V and J ends lost 3 bases and 7 bases respectively, with 12 bases between them. The length of the CDR3 is 13 residues. The CDR3 nucleotides read TGTGCCTGGAGACGGGTGAGAGGCGGGGAGCTGTTTTTT. Protein: CAWRRVRGGELFF. The full variable domain, rest sourced from reference TRBV30 and TRBJ2-2, is SQTIHQWPATLVQPVGSPLSLECTVEGTSNPNLYWYRQAAGRGLQLLFYSVGIGQISSEVPQNLSASRPQDRQFILSSKKLLLSDSGFYLCAWRRVRGGELFFGEGSRLTVL.

This clonotype was counted ten times or more. The rearrangement joins TRBV7-9 to TRBJ2-2, with a tentative D call TRBD2 (6 bases). Trimming removed 7 bases from V and 1 base from J, with 13 bases in between. The CDR3 sequence is 15 residues long. Per the germline V gene, CDR1 is SEHNR and CDR2 is FQNEAQ (reference sequence). The CDR3 sequence is CASTQDYLNTGELFF. CDR3 in DNA: TGTGCCAGCACCCAGGACTATTTGAACACCGGGGAGCTGTTTTTT.

The chain carries TRBV7-9 and TRBJ2-7; D ambiguous. V lost 6 bases, J lost 7 bases, and 16 bases lay in between. Germline CDR1 SEHNR, CDR2 FQNEAQ (reference sequence). The CDR3 is made up of 13 amino acids. CDR3 in DNA: TGTGCCAGCAGTTCCGGATATTTGACGGAGCAGTACTTC. Its protein is CASSSGYLTEQYF. Based on the CDR3 plus reference TRBV7-9 and TRBJ2-7, the full variable domain is DTGVSQNPRHKITKRGQNVTFRCDPISEHNRLYWYRQTLGQGPEFLTYFQNEAQLEKSRLLSDRFSAERPKGSFSTLEIQRTEQGDSAMYLCASSSGYLTEQYFGPGTRLTVT.